Reported below is one T cell receptor beta chain. No antigen is known for it. The data were taken from a study of T-cell memory formation after mild COVID-19. Study details: TCR clustering was largely donor specific.

Using its own MiXCR run on the 5' RACE reads, TCRdb lists one record per CDR3 protein. The table records approximately 500,000 distinct CDR3 sequences, about 23% of them present only once. Germline CDR1 and CDR2: SGHTA and FQGNSA. Trimming pared 1 base from V and 5 bases from J, leaving 8 bases between. CDR3 length: 13 residues. Study observations and caveats: Second-wave clones with a day 37 peak had unconfirmed SARS-CoV-2 specificity. Memory cells collected pre-infection included some clones that later responded, suggesting cross-reactive memory joined. Among clones contracting day 15 to 85, CD4/CD8 was balanced, whereas later expanders leaned CD4+.

The TCR originated in an adult woman who had mild COVID-19 (a few samples of this study predate the infection). Cell type and time point are not known. The gene calls are TRBV7-2 and TRBJ2-5; D gene unclear. Sequenced sample: PBMCs or a T cell subset sorted from them (not recorded which). DNA for the CDR3: TGTGCCAGCAGCTTAGGAGGTTGGGAGACCCAGTACTTC. It codes for CASSLGGWETQYF.